This T cell receptor beta chain comes out of a study of cytomegalovirus exposure and HLA in healthy donors. The donors were in the approximately 110-subject validation cohort; that cohort was separate from the roughly 700-subject first cohort. Germline CDR1 is SGHVS and CDR2 is FQNEAQ. This CDR3 is built from 12 residues. Clones were read by immunoSEQ multiplex PCR, and TCRdb kept only the in-frame ones, dropping some. The table includes 220,000 or so clones, roughly 84% detected once. This clone was seen once. As yet, its antigen is unknown. A junction boundary mismatches the germline segment, possibly from a read error. Study observations and caveats: The classifier, whose performance was assessed in both the original and validation cohorts, reportedly diagnosed cytomegalovirus status with high specificity and sensitivity.

Material: PBMCs. The rearrangement uses TRBV7-8 and TRBJ1-2; D unresolved. This sequence was found in a woman aged 25 to 39 in good health and CMV-seropositive. DNA for the CDR3: TGTGCCAGCTCAAAGTTTGGCCCGACGCCTTCCTTC. Translation gives CASSKFGPTPSF.